What follows describes a single T cell receptor (beta chain). The data were obtained in a study of T-cell memory formation after mild COVID-19. Germline assignment: CDR1 SGHRS and CDR2 YFSETQ. The CDR3 contains 15 residues. V lost 3 bases to trimming and J lost 7 bases; unmatched junction nucleotides: 10. TCRdb itself ran the 5' RACE reads through MiXCR, one entry per CDR3 protein. The data show fewer than 250,000 distinct CDR3 sequences, around 25% seen once. This TCR came from an adult woman who had mild COVID-19 (a few samples of this study predate the infection). Cell type and time point are not known. Sample: PBMCs or a T cell subset sorted from them (not recorded which). J is TRBJ2-1 and V is TRBV5-1, with 7 positions matching TRBD1. CDR3 residues: CASSSDRILLNEQFF. The CDR3 nucleotides read TGCGCCAGCAGCTCGGACAGGATTCTTTTAAATGAGCAGTTCTTC.